Listed below are T cell receptor beta chains from one sample, sequenced in a study of blood T cell repertoires in COVID-19. The table came from immunoSEQ multiplex PCR; TCRdb's copy has only in-frame clones and leaves some out. The sample contains about 86,000 clones, approximately 90% of which appear only once. Material: PBMCs or T cells enriched from blood (not recorded which). The origin of the receptors is a woman aged 45-59 years with acute COVID-19. CDR3s include the opening cysteine and the closing phenylalanine or tryptophan. A D gene is named only where the DNA matches it firmly. Size tells how often a clone was seen (once, few, many) or the class of an expanded clone, and some rows leave it out.

J,V,D,size,DNA,CDR3
TRBJ2-3,TRBV5-1,TRBD2,-,TGCGCCACCACTATTAGCGGGGTCGGTGCAGATACGCAGTATTTT,CATTISGVGADTQYF
TRBJ1-3,TRBV4-1,-,-,TGCGCCAGCAGCCAAAAACAGGACATCTCCCTGGGGCCTGGAAACACCATATATTTT,CASSQKQDISLGPGNTIYF
TRBJ2-1,TRBV9,-,once,TGTGCCAGCAGCGAAGGAGCTAGTGAGCAGTTCTTC,CASSEGASEQFF
TRBJ2-1,TRBV7-8,TRBD1,-,TGTGCCAGCAGCTTGGGACAGGGGTTTTCCTACAATGAGCAGTTCTTC,CASSLGQGFSYNEQFF
TRBJ1-4,TRBV3-1/TRBV3-2,-,once,TGTGCCAGCAGCCAAGATGCGGGGAGTAATGAAAAACTGTTTTTT,CASSQDAGSNEKLFF
TRBJ2-2,TRBV30,TRBD1,-,TGTGCCGGCTCCGGACAGGGTTACACCGGGGAGCTGTTTTTT,CAGSGQGYTGELFF
TRBJ2-2,TRBV9,-,-,TGTGCCAGCAGCGGCAAAGTGGCGGGACTCTTCACCGGGGAGCTGTTTTTT,CASSGKVAGLFTGELFF
TRBJ1-2,TRBV5-1,-,-,TGCGCCAGCACCACTGGCGGGGGGTCATTAAGCGGCTACACCTTC,CASTTGGGSLSGYTF
TRBJ2-7,TRBV6-2/TRBV6-3,TRBD2,-,TGTGCCAGCAGTTCCCCCCCCGCGGGAGACGAGCAGTACTTC,CASSSPPAGDEQYF
TRBJ1-1,TRBV6-5,-,-,TGTGCCAGCAGTTTACCGGGCCCCAGGGGCACTGAAGCTTTCTTT,CASSLPGPRGTEAFF
TRBJ2-7,TRBV2,-,-,TGTGCCAGCACTGGGAGCTACGAGCAGTACTTC,CASTGSYEQYF
TRBJ1-2,TRBV6-5,-,-,TGTGCCAGCAGTTATGGCGACAGGATCTATGGCTACACCTTC,CASSYGDRIYGYTF
TRBJ2-1,TRBV2,TRBD1,-,TGTGCCAGTATACAGGGGGCGAAAAGGACGGATGAGCAGTTCTTC,CASIQGAKRTDEQFF
TRBJ1-6,TRBV7-2,TRBD1,-,TGTGCCAGCAGCTTGACAGGGGCGAATAATTCACCCCTCCACTTT,CASSLTGANNSPLHF
TRBJ1-2,TRBV11-1,TRBD1,few,TGTGCCAGCAGCTTGACAGGGTATGGCTACACCTTC,CASSLTGYGYTF
TRBJ2-3,TRBV11-3,TRBD2,-,TGTGCCAGTTGGACTAGCGGCACAGATACGCAGTATTTT,CASWTSGTDTQYF
TRBJ2-1,TRBV11-3,-,-,TGTGCCAGCAGCTTAGGAGCTAGCGCCAATGAGCAGTTCTTC,CASSLGASANEQFF
TRBJ2-5,TRBV25-1,-,-,TGTGCCAGCAGTGAATCGGTTGGGCCAGCCAAAGAGACCCAGTACTTC,CASSESVGPAKETQYF
TRBJ1-2,TRBV15,-,once,TGTGCCACCAGCAGAGAAAGGGACGGAGGGGAAGGCTACACCTTC,CATSRERDGGEGYTF
TRBJ2-1,TRBV6-5,TRBD1,-,TGTGCCAGCAGAAAAGGGGACAGGGGATCCAATGAGCAGTTCTTC,CASRKGDRGSNEQFF
TRBJ1-4,TRBV2,TRBD1,-,TGTGCCAGCAGTAAAGGGGACAGGATTGAAAAACTGTTTTTT,CASSKGDRIEKLFF
TRBJ2-1,TRBV4-2,TRBD1,-,TGTGCCAGCAGCCAAGGGGACAGGGGGGTCAATTACAATGAGCAGTTCTTC,CASSQGDRGVNYNEQFF
TRBJ1-6,TRBV19,-,-,TGTGCCAGTATGGCGCAGAGGGTTAATTCACCCCTCCACTTT,CASMAQRVNSPLHF
TRBJ2-3,TRBV7-3,-,-,TGTGCCAGCAGCAGAACCAACTCAGATACGCAGTATTTT,CASSRTNSDTQYF
TRBJ2-7,TRBV10-3,TRBD1,-,TGTGCCATCAGTGCACCCGGGACAGGGGTGGACGAGCAGTACTTC,CAISAPGTGVDEQYF
TRBJ1-6,TRBV15,-,-,TGTGCCACCAGCAGAGATCCAGGTGGGAATTCACCCCTCCACTTT,CATSRDPGGNSPLHF
TRBJ2-7,TRBV12-3/TRBV12-4,TRBD1,-,TGTGCCAGCAGTTTGTTGACAGGGTACGAGCAGTACTTC,CASSLLTGYEQYF
TRBJ2-3,TRBV6-2/TRBV6-3,TRBD2,-,TGTGCCAGCAGTTATCTCGGTCTAGCGGGAGAGGCAGATACGCAGTATTTT,CASSYLGLAGEADTQYF
TRBJ1-1,TRBV21-1,-,-,TGTGCCATCCCCTTAACGCGGGTGGTGAACACTGAAGCTTTCTTT,CAIPLTRVVNTEAFF
TRBJ1-5,TRBV19,TRBD1,-,TGTGCCAGTAGGCCGGCAGGACAGGCCCTCCGGAGGGGCAATCAGCCCCAGCATTTT,CASRPAGQALRRGNQPQHF
TRBJ2-2,TRBV7-3,-,-,TGTGCCAGCAGCCAAAGGGGGGGACTAAACACCGGGGAGCTGTTTTTT,CASSQRGGLNTGELFF
TRBJ2-2,TRBV4-3,TRBD1,-,TGCGCCAGCAGCCAAGTGACCACCCAGACAGGGGGAATCGGGGAGCTGTTTTTT,CASSQVTTQTGGIGELFF
TRBJ1-1,TRBV7-9,-,-,TGTGCCAGCAGCCCGGGGGGCGCGAACACTGAAGCTTTCTTT,CASSPGGANTEAFF
TRBJ2-7,TRBV6-2/TRBV6-3,TRBD2,-,TGTGCCAGCAGTTACTCGATGCGGGAGGGCCCCTACGAGCAGTACTTC,CASSYSMREGPYEQYF
TRBJ2-2,TRBV19,TRBD2,-,TGTGCCAGTAGTATATATGGCAGAGGGACTAGCGGGAACACCGGGGAGCTGTTTTTT,CASSIYGRGTSGNTGELFF